A selection of T cell receptor beta chains follows, all from one sample in a study of blood T cell repertoires in COVID-19. Data came from immunoSEQ multiplex PCR; TCRdb stores just in-frame clones and leaves some out. The table lists a few hundred thousand clones, 85% to 90% of them singletons, with around 1% in the top ten. The source material was PBMCs or T cells enriched from blood (not recorded which). These TCRs come from a man aged 18 to 30 who had recovered from COVID-19. The CDR3 runs from the conserved cysteine through the conserved F or W. A D gene is named only where the DNA matches it firmly. Not all rows give a size; the values are once, few, many and, for expanded clones, a class.

d_call: -; v_call: TRBV6-2/TRBV6-3; j_call: TRBJ1-5; clone_size: -; cdr3_nt: TGTGCCAGCAGTTACAAGAGACGGGACAATCAGCCCCAGCATTTT; cdr3_aa: CASSYKRRDNQPQHF
d_call: -; v_call: TRBV5-1; j_call: TRBJ1-2; clone_size: -; cdr3_nt: TGCGCCAGCAGCGTCGCGAAGGGGGACTACACCTTC; cdr3_aa: CASSVAKGDYTF
d_call: TRBD2; v_call: TRBV13; j_call: TRBJ2-3; clone_size: -; cdr3_nt: TGTGCCAGCAGCATCGGACTAGCAACAGATACGCAGTATTTT; cdr3_aa: CASSIGLATDTQYF
d_call: -; v_call: TRBV5-1; j_call: TRBJ2-2; clone_size: once; cdr3_nt: TGCGCCAGCAGCTTGGGGAGTACCGGGGAGCTGTTTTTT; cdr3_aa: CASSLGSTGELFF
d_call: TRBD2; v_call: TRBV7-3; j_call: TRBJ2-1; clone_size: -; cdr3_nt: TGTGCCAGCAGCTCCTATGGCCGGACTAGCGGTTACAATGAGCAGTTCTTC; cdr3_aa: CASSSYGRTSGYNEQFF
d_call: TRBD1; v_call: TRBV11-2; j_call: TRBJ2-7; clone_size: once; cdr3_nt: TGTGCCAGCAGCGACCGGGGACAGAGTTACGAGCAGTACTTC; cdr3_aa: CASSDRGQSYEQYF
d_call: -; v_call: TRBV9; j_call: TRBJ2-1; clone_size: few; cdr3_nt: TGTGCCAGCACCCAAACCGACAGGGAGGTTGAGCAGTTCTTC; cdr3_aa: CASTQTDREVEQFF
d_call: TRBD2; v_call: TRBV24-1; j_call: TRBJ2-2; clone_size: -; cdr3_nt: TGTGCCACCAGTGCTATAGCGGGGCAGCCTCGAGGCGAGGAGCTGTTTTTT; cdr3_aa: CATSAIAGQPRGEELFF
d_call: TRBD2; v_call: TRBV4-3; j_call: TRBJ2-1; clone_size: -; cdr3_nt: TGCGCCAGCAGCCAAGATAGAGCGGGAGGCCTCGGAAATGAGCAGTTCTTC; cdr3_aa: CASSQDRAGGLGNEQFF
d_call: TRBD2; v_call: TRBV6-5; j_call: TRBJ2-7; clone_size: -; cdr3_nt: TGTGCCAGCAGTTTTGGTAGCGGGAACTCCTACGAGCAGTACTTC; cdr3_aa: CASSFGSGNSYEQYF
d_call: -; v_call: TRBV18; j_call: TRBJ1-2; clone_size: -; cdr3_nt: TGTGCCAGCTCACCCGACACTAACTATGGCTACACCTTC; cdr3_aa: CASSPDTNYGYTF
d_call: -; v_call: TRBV7-2; j_call: TRBJ1-5; clone_size: -; cdr3_nt: TGTGCCAGCAGCTTAGGTATCAATCAGCCCCAGCATTTT; cdr3_aa: CASSLGINQPQHF
d_call: TRBD2; v_call: TRBV5-1; j_call: TRBJ2-3; clone_size: -; cdr3_nt: TGCGCCAGCAGCTTGGCCATTGAGCGGGACACAGATACGCAGTATTTT; cdr3_aa: CASSLAIERDTDTQYF
d_call: TRBD2; v_call: TRBV7-3; j_call: TRBJ2-3; clone_size: -; cdr3_nt: TGTGCCAGCAGCCGTAGTAGCGGGAGTACAGATACGCAGTATTTT; cdr3_aa: CASSRSSGSTDTQYF
d_call: TRBD1; v_call: TRBV11-2; j_call: TRBJ1-2; clone_size: -; cdr3_nt: TGTGCCAGCAGCCGCGCCCAGGGGGCGCGGGGCTACACCTTC; cdr3_aa: CASSRAQGARGYTF
d_call: -; v_call: TRBV12-5; j_call: TRBJ1-5; clone_size: -; cdr3_nt: TGTGCTAGTGGTTTGTCAGGAAATCAGCCCCAGCATTTT; cdr3_aa: CASGLSGNQPQHF
d_call: TRBD2; v_call: TRBV30; j_call: TRBJ2-3; clone_size: -; cdr3_nt: TGTGCCTGGAGTGTTGGCCTAGCGGGAGGCACAGATACGCAGTATTTT; cdr3_aa: CAWSVGLAGGTDTQYF
d_call: -; v_call: TRBV27; j_call: TRBJ1-6; clone_size: once; cdr3_nt: TGTGCCAGCAGTTTAGGACAAAATAATTCACCCCTCCACTTT; cdr3_aa: CASSLGQNNSPLHF
d_call: -; v_call: TRBV27; j_call: TRBJ1-6; clone_size: few; cdr3_nt: TGTGCCAGCAGTTTATTTGGGCAGGTCAATTCACCCCTCCACTTT; cdr3_aa: CASSLFGQVNSPLHF
d_call: -; v_call: TRBV27; j_call: TRBJ1-5; clone_size: -; cdr3_nt: TGTGCCAGCAGTTTATCCTGGGGAGGGGATAGCAATCAGCCCCAGCATTTT; cdr3_aa: CASSLSWGGDSNQPQHF
d_call: TRBD1; v_call: TRBV30; j_call: TRBJ1-2; clone_size: -; cdr3_nt: TGTGCCGGAAGACAGGGATCTAACTATGGCTACACCTTC; cdr3_aa: CAGRQGSNYGYTF
d_call: TRBD2; v_call: TRBV5-6; j_call: TRBJ2-7; clone_size: -; cdr3_nt: TGTGCCAGCAGCTTGGGGCTAGCGGTTTCCTACGAGCAGTACTTC; cdr3_aa: CASSLGLAVSYEQYF
d_call: TRBD1; v_call: TRBV6-5; j_call: TRBJ2-7; clone_size: -; cdr3_nt: TGTGCCAGCAGTTACGTCGACAGGGACTACGAGCAGTACTTC; cdr3_aa: CASSYVDRDYEQYF
d_call: -; v_call: TRBV4-2; j_call: TRBJ1-1; clone_size: many; cdr3_nt: TGTGCCAGCAGCCAAGAGGGAGGGGACGGTGAAGCTTTCTTT; cdr3_aa: CASSQEGGDGEAFF
d_call: -; v_call: TRBV19; j_call: TRBJ1-6; clone_size: -; cdr3_nt: TGTGCCAGTAGTCTAGCCAGCTATAATTCACCCCTCCACTTT; cdr3_aa: CASSLASYNSPLHF
d_call: TRBD1; v_call: TRBV7-8; j_call: TRBJ1-1; clone_size: -; cdr3_nt: TGTGCCAGCAGCTTCTCGGGACAGGGTTACACTGAAGCTTTCTTT; cdr3_aa: CASSFSGQGYTEAFF
d_call: -; v_call: TRBV7-9; j_call: TRBJ1-3; clone_size: -; cdr3_nt: TGTGCCAGCAGCCACGGGAGGGCTACTGGAAACACCATATATTTT; cdr3_aa: CASSHGRATGNTIYF
d_call: -; v_call: TRBV7-9; j_call: TRBJ2-3; clone_size: -; cdr3_nt: TGTGCCAGCAGCTTTCGGCGGGACGTCGTCACAGATACGCAGTATTTT; cdr3_aa: CASSFRRDVVTDTQYF
d_call: TRBD1; v_call: TRBV19; j_call: TRBJ1-1; clone_size: -; cdr3_nt: TGTGCCAGTATTCCGGGACAGGGGCCTTGGGCTGAAGCTTTCTTT; cdr3_aa: CASIPGQGPWAEAFF
d_call: TRBD1; v_call: TRBV18; j_call: TRBJ2-5; clone_size: -; cdr3_nt: TGTGCCAGCTCATGGACAGGCCAAGAGACCCAGTACTTC; cdr3_aa: CASSWTGQETQYF
d_call: -; v_call: TRBV19; j_call: TRBJ1-5; clone_size: once; cdr3_nt: TGTGCCAGTAGGCTTTGGAGTGATAGCAATCAGCCCCAGCATTTT; cdr3_aa: CASRLWSDSNQPQHF